The text below deals with one T cell receptor (beta chain). Its antigen remains unknown. PCR was performed using 60 Vbeta and 13 Jbeta primers. The protocol was immunoSEQ multiplex PCR, while the TCRdb copy is restricted to in-frame clones and leaves out a portion. The sample holds nearly 110,000 clones, 73% seen once. CDR3 length: 16 residues. V lost 1 base and J lost 0, with 10 bases in between. Germline CDR1 SGHVS, CDR2 FQNEAQ. This entry is derived from a study of cytomegalovirus exposure and HLA in healthy donors. Whole-study results and caveats: Researchers catalogued about 150 TCR beta chains as cytomegalovirus-associated. In a later analysis, across HLA loci, associated TCR counts were highest for DRB1, lowest for HLA-C.

Sequencing input: PBMCs. This TCR came from a man aged 25 to 45 in good health and CMV-seronegative. The chain is built from TRBV7-8 and TRBJ2-1; TRBD2 might be the D (6 bases). In DNA form, the CDR3 reads TGTGCCAGCAGCTTAGGGCGGGGATCCTCCTACAATGAGCAGTTCTTC. Residues: CASSLGRGSSYNEQFF.